This TCR beta chain derives from a study of T cell clonotyping in hematopoietic cell transplantation. As for the study in general: Recipient samples before transplant were obtained post-cytoreduction. Study findings and constraints: Broader posttransplant TCR repertoire diversity was predicted by graft donor and pretransplant recipient Inverse Simpson Index values. Few recipient clonotypes overlapped donors; over 97% were de novo at given depth. After transplant, recipient diversity fell while pathologically expanded clonotypes grew through day 180.

Sequencing was performed with immunoSEQ multiplex PCR; in TCRdb, only in-frame clones are kept and a portion is missing. Of approximately 10,000 clones in the sample, about nine tenths were seen once. Time point: recipient sample about 28 days before transplant, after cytoreduction. Turning to this clone: Its antigen is unidentified.

Germline V gene lookup returns CDR1 SGHDT and CDR2 YYEEEE. V was pared by 2 bases and J by 0 bases, with 3 bases of the junction left unmatched. The CDR3 extends over 15 amino acids. The sequence was collected from a woman between 50 and 59 years old with chronic myeloid leukemia. Some clones in this sample may be carry-over from other donors' samples. The J gene is TRBJ2-3, the V gene TRBV5-6, with TRBD2 matching over 7 bases. The starting material was peripheral blood mononuclear cells, obtained before stem cell transplant. CDR3 protein: CASSFDSGSTDTQYF. The CDR3 DNA follows: TGTGCCAGCAGCTTCGATAGCGGGAGCACAGATACGCAGTATTTT. Combining the CDR3 with reference TRBV5-6 and TRBJ2-3 gives the whole variable domain DAGVTQSPTHLIKTRGQQVTLRCSPKSGHDTVSWYQQALGQGPQFIFQYYEEEERQRGNFPDRFSGHQFPNYSSELNVNALLLGDSALYLCASSFDSGSTDTQYFGPGTRLTVL.